Listed here are 32 T cell receptor beta chains from one sample, sequenced in a study of T cells after yellow fever vaccination. TCRdb analysed the 5' RACE reads with MiXCR anew, one entry per CDR3 protein. This sample has 450,000 to 550,000 distinct CDR3 sequences, with around a fifth found just once. The sequences come from PBMCs, collected less than 25 days after the first yellow fever vaccination. The receptors stem from a man between 18 and 29 years old who received the YFV17D yellow fever vaccine.

The chain recombines TRBV10-3 with TRBJ2-2; 10 bases map to TRBD1. The germline gives CDR1 ENHRY, CDR2 SYGVKD. V gave up 6 bases and J gave up 2 bases; unmatched junction bases: 6. The CDR3 extends over 16 amino acids. Here the CDR3 DNA reads TGTGCCATCAGAGGACAGGGGGTTAATAACACCGGGGAGCTGTTTTTT. It is translated as CAIRGQGVNNTGELFF.

The rearrangement uses TRBV4-3 and TRBJ1-4; TRBD1 might be the D (6 bases). The CDR3 contains 15 residues. The V and J ends lost 0 bases and 7 bases respectively, with 12 bases between them. Per the germline V gene, CDR1 is LGHNA and CDR2 is YSLEER. This chain's CDR3 is CASSQENRGGEKLFF. The CDR3 nucleotides are TGCGCCAGCAGCCAAGAGAACAGAGGGGGTGAAAAACTGTTTTTT.

This clonotype was recorded a few times. This rearrangement joins TRBV5-6 to TRBJ2-6; 11 bases match TRBD2. Germline V CDR1 and CDR2: SGHDT, YYEEEE. The CDR3 runs 21 residues. After removal of 0 bases from V and 0 bases from J, the junction contained 11 bases not matched to a gene. The DNA of the CDR3 is TGTGCCAGCAGCTTGGTAGTGCTAGCGGGGGGTCTGCCCTCTGGGGCCAACGTCCTGACTTTC. Translated, it gives CASSLVVLAGGLPSGANVLTF.

This clonotype was observed a handful of times. The J gene is TRBJ1-4, the V gene TRBV7-9; 7 bases match TRBD1. V was pared by 7 bases and J by 0 bases, with 5 bases of the junction left unmatched. Germline CDR1 SEHNR, CDR2 FQNEAQ (reference sequence). The CDR3 contains 15 residues. In nucleotides, the CDR3 is TGTGCCAGCAACCCGCAGGGGGCAACTAATGAAAAACTGTTTTTT. Amino acids: CASNPQGATNEKLFF.

The J gene is TRBJ1-1, the V gene TRBV19; 8 nucleotides agree with TRBD1. The CDR3 is made up of 14 amino acids. Trimming at V came to 5 bases and at J to 6 bases, leaving 8 bases not matched to a gene. Germline V gene sequence: CDR1 LNHDA, CDR2 SQIVND (reference sequence). The CDR3 loop is CASSLNRGESEAFF. The CDR3 bases are TGTGCCAGTAGTTTAAACAGGGGGGAATCTGAAGCTTTCTTT.

This clonotype was found a few times. This rearrangement joins TRBV2 to TRBJ2-5; the D gene is possibly TRBD2 (5 bases). The germline CDR1 and CDR2 sequences are SNHLY and FYNNEI. V was shortened by 7 bases and J by 3 bases, with 12 bases between the two germline ends. This CDR3 spans 13 amino acids. CDR3 sequence (DNA): TGTGCCAGCAAGACGAGGCGGGAAGAGACCCAGTACTTC. It codes for CASKTRREETQYF.

The CDR3 DNA is TGTGCCAGCAGCCAGGGACCGACCCATGGCTACACCTTC. Translated: CASSQGPTHGYTF. This chain connects TRBV3-1 to TRBJ1-2; D perhaps matches TRBD1 (5 bases). V gave up 3 bases and J gave up 6 bases, with 11 bases separating them. Germline loops: CDR1 LGHDT, CDR2 YNNKEL (reference sequence). This CDR3 region has 13 residues.

The chain couples TRBV3-1 to TRBJ2-3; perhaps D is TRBD1 or TRBD2 (7 bases each). V lost 6 bases to trimming and J lost 3 bases, with 19 bases between them. The germline V gene has CDR1 LGHDT and CDR2 YNNKEL (reference sequence). The CDR3 extends over 16 amino acids. The CDR3 reads CASSSQGGRGTDTQYF. CDR3 DNA: TGTGCCAGCAGTTCCCAGGGGGGGCGAGGGACAGATACGCAGTATTTT.

The V and J genes are TRBV5-1 and TRBJ1-6; D is ambiguous. Trimming shortened V by 4 bases and J by 8 bases, and 10 bases separated the two germline ends. CDR3 length equals 13 residues. Looked up from germline, CDR1 is SGHRS and CDR2 is YFSETQ. The CDR3 loop reads CASSPDLDSPLHF. The DNA for the CDR3 is TGCGCCAGCAGCCCGGACCTCGATTCACCCCTCCACTTT.

The rearrangement uses TRBV20-1 and TRBJ2-3, with D possibly called TRBD1 or TRBD2 (5 bases each). Per germline, CDR1 DFQATT and CDR2 SNEGSKA (reference sequence). The CDR3 has 14 amino acids. V lost 5 bases and J lost 0, with 12 bases in between. In DNA, the CDR3 is TGCAGTGCTTACTTTGAGGGGAGCACAGATACGCAGTATTTT. It is translated as CSAYFEGSTDTQYF.

The chain has TRBV5-1 and TRBJ2-2; the D is unclear. The V gene's germline CDR1 is SGHRS and CDR2 YFSETQ. V was shortened by 2 bases and J by 8 bases, with 7 bases between the two germline ends. The CDR3 consists of 12 residues. This CDR3 reads CASSFEPGELFF. The CDR3 DNA follows: TGCGCCAGCAGCTTCGAACCTGGGGAGCTGTTTTTT.

Ten or more counts support this clonotype. The chain combines TRBV5-1 with TRBJ2-7, with D hard to call. The CDR3 is made up of 13 amino acids. The V end lost 4 bases, the J end lost 2 bases, and 10 bases lay between the germline ends. Per germline, CDR1 SGHRS and CDR2 YFSETQ. CDR3 amino acids: CASSGGRTYEQYF. CDR3 coding DNA: TGCGCCAGCAGCGGCGGACGGACCTACGAGCAGTACTTC.

This clonotype has a handful of counts. V is TRBV10-3 and J is TRBJ2-7, with D unresolved. The CDR3 loop spans 15 amino acids. Trimming shortened V by 10 bases and J by 1 base, and 20 bases separated the two germline ends. Germline assignment: CDR1 ENHRY and CDR2 SYGVKD. DNA of the CDR3: TGTGCCACCCTTGAGACAAGTACCGGTTCCTACGAGCAGTACGTC. Translating it yields CATLETSTGSYEQYV.

The V call is TRBV7-2, the J call TRBJ2-5; unclear D gene. The CDR3 length is 15 residues. Trimming cost V 0 bases and J 5 bases, with 13 bases left between them. CDR1 is SGHTA and CDR2 is FQGNSA in the germline V gene. Written as DNA, the CDR3 is TGTGCCAGCAGCTTAGCCCACCAAGGATGGGAGACCCAGTACTTC. Its translation is CASSLAHQGWETQYF.

This clonotype was seen only a few times. V is TRBV7-2 and J is TRBJ2-1, with 8 bases that match TRBD2. This CDR3 spans 14 amino acids. Trimming took 3 bases from V and 10 from J; bases not matched to a gene: 8. The germline CDR1 and CDR2 sequences are SGHTA and FQGNSA. The CDR3 loop reads CASSLGLAGIEQFF. CDR3 nucleotides: TGTGCCAGCAGCTTGGGTCTAGCGGGTATAGAGCAGTTCTTC.

This clonotype has a handful of counts. The chain employs TRBV12-3 or TRBV12-4 and TRBJ2-3; TRBD2 aligns across 10 bases. Germline trimming cut 6 bases from V and 3 bases from J; bases unmatched to any gene: 6. CDR3 length: 15 amino acids. CDR3 sequence reads: CASRYTSGETDTQYF. The CDR3 nucleotides read TGTGCCAGCAGATATACTAGCGGGGAGACAGATACGCAGTATTTT.

V is TRBV20-1 and J is TRBJ1-1; perhaps TRBD1 as D (5 bases). The CDR3 has 12 residues. The V end lost 2 bases, the J end lost 5 bases, and 9 bases lay between the germline ends. The germline CDR1 and CDR2 sequences are DFQATT and SNEGSKA (reference sequence). The CDR3 protein is CSARRGGTEAFF. For the CDR3, the DNA is TGCAGTGCTAGAAGGGGCGGAACTGAAGCTTTCTTT.

The rearrangement links TRBV20-1 to TRBJ1-3; no clear D gene. This CDR3 is 12 amino acids long. V lost 5 bases to trimming and J lost 7 bases, with 12 bases between them. Germline CDR1 reads DFQATT; CDR2 reads SNEGSKA (reference sequence). CDR3: CSAVKPPNTIYF. The CDR3 nucleotides read TGCAGTGCTGTTAAGCCTCCCAACACCATATATTTT.

This clonotype was picked up a small number of times. This chain joins TRBV7-2 and TRBJ2-3; D might be TRBD2 (5 bases). The germline V gene has CDR1 SGHTA and CDR2 FQGNSA. V was cut by 1 base and J by 8 bases, with 7 bases left in between. This CDR3 has 12 residues. Written as DNA, the CDR3 is TGTGCCAGCAGCTTAGAGAGGGTTACGCAGTATTTT. It translates to CASSLERVTQYF.

This clonotype was detected a few times. The rearrangement uses TRBV4-1 and TRBJ2-1, with D possibly called TRBD1 or TRBD2 (6 bases each). CDR1 is MGHRA, CDR2 YSYEKL, per germline. Trimming stripped 8 bases from V and 5 bases from J, with 19 bases between. The CDR3 length is 15 residues. DNA for the CDR3: TGCGCCAGCGCCCTTTTCGGGGGCCCTGACAATGAGCAGTTCTTC. Translated, it gives CASALFGGPDNEQFF.

The V and J genes are TRBV5-1 and TRBJ1-1; tentatively, D is TRBD1 (6 bases). The CDR3 totals 15 residues. V was cut by 0 bases and J by 7 bases, with 16 bases left in between. Germline assignment: CDR1 SGHRS and CDR2 YFSETQ. In DNA, the CDR3 is TGCGCCAGCAGCTTGGAGGGGGTGAGGATTAGTGAAGCTTTCTTT. It translates to CASSLEGVRISEAFF.

CDR3 DNA: TGTGCCAGCGGAGCTGGGAGGGGTGCCTATAATTCACCCCTCCACTTT. Amino acid sequence: CASGAGRGAYNSPLHF. The V gene is TRBV7-3, the J gene TRBJ1-6; a possible D gene is TRBD1 (5 bases). The germline V gene has CDR1 SGHTA and CDR2 FQGTGA. The CDR3 has 16 amino acids. V was clipped by 8 bases and J by 2 bases, with 16 bases between them.

This clonotype was observed a handful of times. This sequence joins TRBV5-1 and TRBJ2-5, with 9 positions matching TRBD2. V dropped 4 bases and J dropped 6; count of bases not matched to a gene: 16. CDR1 and CDR2 (germline): SGHRS, YFSETQ. This CDR3 contains 17 residues. Here the CDR3 reads CASSGRAGGPGGKTQYF. CDR3 in DNA: TGCGCCAGCAGCGGTAGAGCGGGGGGACCGGGGGGGAAGACCCAGTACTTC.

This rearrangement joins TRBV7-2 to TRBJ2-7; unclear D gene. Germline CDR1 SGHTA, CDR2 FQGNSA. This CDR3 contains 13 residues. V dropped 3 bases and J dropped 2 bases, with 8 bases sitting between them. The CDR3 region is CASSFYAAYEQYF. The CDR3 region has the DNA TGTGCCAGCAGCTTTTACGCAGCCTACGAGCAGTACTTC.

In this sample, this clonotype turned up many times. The CDR3 spells CASSQGYEGYTF. The CDR3 DNA reads TGTGCCAGCAGCCAAGGGTACGAAGGCTACACCTTC. V usage is TRBV7-2 and J usage is TRBJ1-2; D remains ambiguous. Germline CDR1 is SGHTA and CDR2 is FQGNSA. This CDR3 contains 12 residues. V was cut by 5 bases and J by 8 bases, with 12 bases left in between.

In this sample, this clonotype turned up many times. The rearrangement uses TRBV6-5 and TRBJ2-3, with 9 nucleotides matching TRBD1. With 6 bases clipped from V and 3 bases from J, the junction kept 7 bases outside the gene matches. The V gene's germline CDR1 is MNHEY and CDR2 SVGAGI. The CDR3 runs to 15 residues. The CDR3 coding sequence is TGTGCCAGCAGATCGGACAGGGGTAGGACAGATACGCAGTATTTT. Residues: CASRSDRGRTDTQYF.

The CDR3 bases are TGCAGCGTTGATAACAGGGCTAGCACAGATACGCAGTATTTT. This sequence encodes CSVDNRASTDTQYF. The chain carries TRBV29-1 and TRBJ2-3; D is possibly TRBD1 (6 bases). CDR1 and CDR2 (germline): SQVTM, ANQGSEA. Trimming took 3 bases from V and 0 from J, leaving 10 bases between them. The CDR3 extends over 14 amino acids.

The chain recombines TRBV5-1 with TRBJ1-4; 7 positions agree with TRBD1. Germline loops: CDR1 SGHRS, CDR2 YFSETQ. The ends lost 4 bases at V and 8 bases at J; junction bases unmatched: 8. This CDR3 has 14 residues. CDR3 in amino acids: CASSTGTAGEKLFF. The CDR3 bases are TGCGCCAGCAGCACCGGGACAGCGGGGGAAAAACTGTTTTTT.

This chain joins TRBV27 and TRBJ1-5; no clear D. Germline V lookup: CDR1 MNHEY, CDR2 SMNVEV (reference sequence). The V end lost 5 bases, the J end lost 1 base, and 6 bases lay between the germline ends. The CDR3 has 13 amino acids. CDR3 loop: CASSPRSNQPQHF. The CDR3 DNA is TGTGCCAGCAGTCCAAGAAGCAATCAGCCCCAGCATTTT.

CDR3 in DNA: TGCGCCAGCAGCTTGGCCAGTGGCCTAGTTAGCACAGATACGCAGTATTTT. It yields the protein CASSLASGLVSTDTQYF. The chain uses TRBV5-1 and TRBJ2-3; D unresolved. Trimming pared 0 bases from V and 0 bases from J, leaving 14 bases between. CDR1 is SGHRS, CDR2 YFSETQ, per germline. This CDR3 has 17 amino acids.

V gene TRBV7-9 combines with J gene TRBJ2-7; 11 nucleotides agree with TRBD1. CDR1 is SEHNR and CDR2 is FQNEAQ in the germline V gene (reference sequence). V dropped 4 bases and J dropped 4; count of bases not matched to a gene: 9. The CDR3 extends over 16 amino acids. The CDR3: CASSSYRDRGIYEQYF. CDR3 sequence (DNA): TGTGCCAGCAGCTCCTACCGGGACAGGGGGATTTACGAGCAGTACTTC.

The table lists this clonotype with a few counts. This rearrangement joins TRBV4-3 to TRBJ1-6, with D perhaps TRBD1 (5 bases). V dropped 1 base and J dropped 13 bases, with 17 bases sitting between them. CDR3 length: 15 residues. Germline V lookup: CDR1 LGHNA, CDR2 YSLEER. The CDR3 DNA sequence: TGCGCCAGCAGCCAAGGGCGGGGCGGAGGCCCCCCCCTCCACTTT. Translating gives CASSQGRGGGPPLHF.